A single sample is the source of the 18 T cell receptor beta chains below, sequenced in a study of control samples from healthy donors and cancer patients (dated by TCRdb to 2018 to 2020). Receptors were amplified or captured by the immunoSEQ multiplex PCR assay. TCRdb took this table from immuneACCESS and kept in-frame rearrangements with V and J called. Such tables lack part of the clones; where checked against another copy, unresolved V genes explain under half of the gap, and the rest is unexplained. Here the sample has 150,000 to 200,000 clones; around nine tenths occur a single time. The ten largest clones capture around 13% of the sample. The source material was blood. Every receptor here comes from a young man in good health.

The rearrangement joins TRBV15 to TRBJ1-5; D uncertain. Trimming cost V 0 bases and J 7 bases, with 7 bases left between them. CDR1 and CDR2 from the germline V gene are LNHNV and YYDKDF (reference sequence). The CDR3 is 13 amino acids. DNA of the CDR3: TGTGCCACCAGCAGAGATACGGGGCAGCCCCAGCATTTT. Translation: CATSRDTGQPQHF.

The rearrangement joins TRBV6-5 to TRBJ1-1, with D perhaps matching TRBD1 (5 bases). Trimming removed 6 bases from V and 5 bases from J, with 16 bases in between. This CDR3 has 14 residues. CDR1 MNHEY and CDR2 SVGAGI come from the germline V gene. The CDR3 region has the DNA TGTGCCAGCAGCATAAAAACTCAGGGAACTGAAGCTTTCTTT. Translation gives CASSIKTQGTEAFF.

V usage is TRBV6-5 and J usage is TRBJ1-1; 9 bases line up with TRBD1. Germline V gene data show CDR1 as MNHEY and CDR2 as SVGAGI. With 4 bases clipped from V and 7 bases from J, the junction kept 4 bases outside the gene matches. The CDR3 has 13 residues. The CDR3 is CASSSGTGLEAFF. The CDR3 nucleotides are TGTGCCAGCAGTTCCGGGACAGGGCTTGAAGCTTTCTTT.

This clone was observed once. The chain employs TRBV30 and TRBJ2-2; the match to TRBD1 covers 8 bases. CDR3 length equals 14 residues. J lost 4 bases, V lost 6 bases, and 7 bases had no gene match. Germline V gives CDR1 GTSNPN, CDR2 SVGIG (reference sequence). CDR3 DNA: TGTGCCTGCCCAGGGGGCGTGGGCACCGGGGAGCTGTTTTTT. It is translated as CACPGGVGTGELFF.

This chain connects TRBV6-5 to TRBJ1-2, with TRBD1 identical over 7 bases. Trimming took 0 bases from V and 11 from J; bases not matched to a gene: 9. The CDR3 totals 14 residues. Germline CDR1 MNHEY, CDR2 SVGAGI. The CDR3, as DNA: TGTGCCAGCAGTTACTCGACCGGGACAGCCGATTACACCTTC. Translated: CASSYSTGTADYTF.

The rearrangement joins TRBV28 to TRBJ1-2; D unresolved. V was shortened by 6 bases and J by 8 bases, with 13 bases between the two germline ends. In germline, CDR1 is MDHEN, CDR2 SYDVKM. This CDR3 is 12 amino acids long. The CDR3 loop reads CASSPRTEGYTF. CDR3 DNA: TGTGCCAGCAGCCCGCGAACCGAAGGCTACACCTTC.

The chain employs TRBV16 and TRBJ1-4; 9 bases fit TRBD1. Germline CDR1 KGHSY, CDR2 FQNENV. This CDR3 is built from 15 residues. Trimming cost V 8 bases and J 7 bases; bases outside gene matches: 11. CDR3 loop: CASGPSDRGIEKLFF. In nucleotides, the CDR3 is TGTGCCAGCGGACCCTCTGACAGGGGGATTGAAAAACTGTTTTTT.

The chain couples TRBV24-1 to TRBJ1-4; weak D call: TRBD1 (6 bases). Deletions cut 4 bases from V and 8 bases from J, with 10 bases between. The CDR3 runs to 13 residues. In germline, CDR1 is KGHDR, CDR2 SFDVKD. Here the CDR3 reads CATSEGAEEKLFF. The CDR3 coding sequence is TGTGCCACCAGTGAGGGGGCGGAAGAAAAACTGTTTTTT.

The genes are TRBV5-1 and TRBJ1-1; 9 bases fit TRBD1. Germline V gene sequence: CDR1 SGHRS, CDR2 YFSETQ. J gave up 6 bases and V 4 bases, and 7 bases lay outside the gene matches. The CDR3 extends over 14 amino acids. CDR3: CASSIRDRASEAFF. The CDR3 coding sequence is TGCGCCAGCAGCATCCGGGACAGGGCTTCTGAAGCTTTCTTT.

The genes are TRBV5-1 and TRBJ2-2, with 11 nucleotides matching TRBD2. Looked up from germline, CDR1 is SGHRS and CDR2 is YFSETQ. This CDR3 is built from 15 residues. V shed 2 bases, J shed 6 bases, and the junction held 3 bases outside the gene matches. CDR3 sequence reads: CASSFPGLAAGELFF. The CDR3 DNA is TGCGCCAGCAGCTTTCCGGGACTAGCGGCCGGGGAGCTGTTTTTT.

The chain is built from TRBV6-4 and TRBJ2-5, with a tentative D call TRBD2 (5 bases). With 5 bases removed from V and 5 bases from J, the gap between germline ends came to 12 bases. Germline V gene data show CDR1 as MRHNA and CDR2 as SNTAGT. This CDR3 spans 13 amino acids. DNA for the CDR3: TGTGCCAGCAGTATGAGGGCTGGGGAGACCCAGTACTTC. Amino acid sequence: CASSMRAGETQYF.

The sample holds a few counts of this clone. The J gene is TRBJ1-1, the V gene TRBV20-1, with D hard to call. This CDR3 spans 10 amino acids. V lost 0 bases to trimming and J lost 10 bases, with 6 bases between them. Germline CDR1 and CDR2: DFQATT and SNEGSKA (reference sequence). The chain's CDR3 is CSARDNLAFF. The CDR3 bases are TGCAGTGCTAGAGATAATTTAGCTTTCTTT.

The chain is built from TRBV2 and TRBJ2-7; D is ambiguous. V lost 8 bases, J lost 2 bases, and 10 bases lay in between. CDR3 size: 12 residues. From germline, CDR1 is SNHLY and CDR2 FYNNEI. The CDR3 reads CASGGVPYEQYF. For the CDR3, the DNA is TGTGCCAGCGGCGGAGTGCCCTACGAGCAGTACTTC. Supplemented by reference TRBV2 and TRBJ2-7, the full variable domain reads EPEVTQTPSHQVTQMGQEVILRCVPISNHLYFYWYRQILGQKVEFLVSFYNNEISEKSEIFDDQFSVERPDGSNFTLKIRSTKLEDSAMYFCASGGVPYEQYFGPGTRLTVT.

V is TRBV5-8 and J is TRBJ2-5, with D perhaps TRBD2 (6 bases). CDR3 length equals 15 residues. Germline CDR1 and CDR2: SGHTS and YDEGEE. Trimming cost V 0 bases and J 3 bases, with 12 bases left between them. The CDR3 here is CASSLARGRKETQYF. The CDR3 bases are TGTGCCAGCAGCTTGGCGCGGGGCCGGAAAGAGACCCAGTACTTC.

The CDR3 sequence: CASSFSRYQETQYF. CDR3 sequence (DNA): TGTGCCAGCAGTTTCTCTCGGTACCAAGAGACCCAGTACTTC. V is TRBV27 and J is TRBJ2-5; D is ambiguous. The CDR3 runs to 14 residues. Germline V gene lookup returns CDR1 MNHEY and CDR2 SMNVEV (reference sequence). Trimming removed 3 bases at V and 0 bases at J, with 8 bases between.

The chain combines TRBV11-2 with TRBJ2-5, with 7 bases fitting TRBD1. Germline-derived CDR1 and CDR2 are SGHAT and FQNNGV. This CDR3 contains 14 residues. The V gene end was trimmed by 5 bases and the J gene end by 2 bases; junction bases not matched to a gene: 5. CDR3 protein: CASSLGQSQETQYF. The DNA of the CDR3 is TGTGCCAGCAGCCTGGGACAGTCTCAAGAGACCCAGTACTTC.

A few counts support this clone. This chain links TRBV2 with TRBJ1-2; maybe TRBD1 (5 bases). The CDR3 spans 13 residues. CDR1 is SNHLY, CDR2 FYNNEI, per germline. V was pared by 5 bases and J by 8 bases, with 15 bases between. CDR3 DNA sequence: TGTGCCAGCAGTTACCAGGGTGTTGGGGGCTACACCTTC. It codes for CASSYQGVGGYTF. The whole variable domain, filled in from reference TRBV2 and TRBJ1-2, reads EPEVTQTPSHQVTQMGQEVILRCVPISNHLYFYWYRQILGQKVEFLVSFYNNEISEKSEIFDDQFSVERPDGSNFTLKIRSTKLEDSAMYFCASSYQGVGGYTFGSGTRLTVV.

This clone was picked up one time. The V call is TRBV5-1, the J call TRBJ2-3; D call uncertain. In germline, CDR1 is SGHRS, CDR2 YFSETQ. The CDR3 extends over 12 amino acids. V dropped 4 bases and J dropped 2 bases, with 5 bases sitting between them. CDR3 loop: CASSLNTDTQYF. CDR3 DNA: TGCGCCAGCAGCCTTAACACAGATACGCAGTATTTT.